The clone carrying this T cell receptor (beta chain) was picked up one time. As yet, its antigen is unknown. Its ends do not fully match the called genes, so a read error is possible. The sample is drawn from a study of Ad26.COV2.S vaccination and SARS-CoV-2 variants. Whole-study findings and limits: Similar non-spike TCR breadth was seen in vaccine and placebo recipients. Individuals receiving vaccine had higher spike-specific TCR breadth than placebo recipients did.

Assay: immunoSEQ multiplex PCR; the TCRdb copy retains only in-frame clones and omits some. The sample carries about 180,000 clones, 87% recorded once. The length of the CDR3 is 14 residues. Per germline, CDR1 MGHRA and CDR2 YSYEKL. The sample was peripheral blood, taken after recovery from COVID-19. The gene calls are TRBV4-1 and TRBJ1-6; 7 bases fit TRBD1. This sequence was found in a human donor who had recovered from COVID-19. CDR3 nucleotides: TGCGCCGGCAGCCAAGAAGGGGGCGGATCACCCCTCCACTTT. Its translation: CAGSQEGGGSPLHF.